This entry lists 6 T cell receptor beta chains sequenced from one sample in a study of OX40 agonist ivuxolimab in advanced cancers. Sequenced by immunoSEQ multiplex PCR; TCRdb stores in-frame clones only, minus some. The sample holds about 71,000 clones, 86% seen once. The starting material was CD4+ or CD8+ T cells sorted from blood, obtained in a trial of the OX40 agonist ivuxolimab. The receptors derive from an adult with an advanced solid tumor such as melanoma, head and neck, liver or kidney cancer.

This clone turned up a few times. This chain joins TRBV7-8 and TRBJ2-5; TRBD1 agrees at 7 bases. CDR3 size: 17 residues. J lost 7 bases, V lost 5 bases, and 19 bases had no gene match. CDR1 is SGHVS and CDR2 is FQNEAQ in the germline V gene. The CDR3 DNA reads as TGTGCCAGCAGCCCGCCGCTTAGGGACAGTGGAACACGGACCCAGTACTTC. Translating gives CASSPPLRDSGTRTQYF.

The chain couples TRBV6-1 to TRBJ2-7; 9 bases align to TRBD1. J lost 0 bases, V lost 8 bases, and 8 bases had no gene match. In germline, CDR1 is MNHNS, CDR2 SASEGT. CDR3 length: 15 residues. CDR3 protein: CASGRGTGISYEQYF. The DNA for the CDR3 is TGTGCCAGCGGCAGGGGGACAGGGATCTCCTACGAGCAGTACTTC.

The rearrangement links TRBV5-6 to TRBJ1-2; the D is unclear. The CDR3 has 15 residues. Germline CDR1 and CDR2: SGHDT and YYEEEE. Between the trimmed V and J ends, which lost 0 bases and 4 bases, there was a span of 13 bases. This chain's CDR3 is CASSLGATVRYGYTF. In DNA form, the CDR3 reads TGTGCCAGCAGCTTGGGAGCTACAGTCCGCTATGGCTACACCTTC.

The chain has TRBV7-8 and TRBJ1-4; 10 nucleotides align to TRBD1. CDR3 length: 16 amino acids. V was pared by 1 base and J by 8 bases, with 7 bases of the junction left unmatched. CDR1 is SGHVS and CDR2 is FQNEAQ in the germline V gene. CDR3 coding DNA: TGTGCCAGCAGCTTAGGCTATAAGGGACAGGGGGAAAAACTGTTTTTT. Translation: CASSLGYKGQGEKLFF.

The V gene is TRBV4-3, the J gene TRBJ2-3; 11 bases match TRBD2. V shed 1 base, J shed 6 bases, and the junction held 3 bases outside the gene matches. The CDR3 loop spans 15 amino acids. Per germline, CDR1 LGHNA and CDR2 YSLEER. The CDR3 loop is CASSQATSGSDTQYF. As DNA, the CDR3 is TGCGCCAGCAGCCAAGCCACTAGCGGGAGTGATACGCAGTATTTT.

The CDR3: CASSIGGSQPQHF. The CDR3, as DNA: TGTGCCAGTAGTATTGGGGGGTCTCAGCCCCAGCATTTT. The chain has TRBV19 and TRBJ1-5, with D maybe TRBD1 (5 bases). V lost 3 bases and J 6 bases, leaving 9 bases between the germline ends. The CDR3 length is 13 residues. Germline V gene data show CDR1 as LNHDA and CDR2 as SQIVND (reference sequence).